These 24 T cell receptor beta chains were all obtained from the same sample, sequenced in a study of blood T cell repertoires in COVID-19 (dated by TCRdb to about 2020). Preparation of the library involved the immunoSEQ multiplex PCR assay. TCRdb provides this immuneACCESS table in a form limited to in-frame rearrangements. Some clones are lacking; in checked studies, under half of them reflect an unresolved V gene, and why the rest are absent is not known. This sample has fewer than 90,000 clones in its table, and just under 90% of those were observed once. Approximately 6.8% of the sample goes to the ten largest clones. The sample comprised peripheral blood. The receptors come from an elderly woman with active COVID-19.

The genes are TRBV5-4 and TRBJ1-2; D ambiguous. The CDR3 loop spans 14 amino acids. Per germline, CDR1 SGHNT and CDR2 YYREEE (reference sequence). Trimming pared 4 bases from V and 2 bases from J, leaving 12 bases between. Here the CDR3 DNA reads TGTGCCAGCAGCCCGGACTCACTGAACTATGGCTACACCTTC. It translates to CASSPDSLNYGYTF.

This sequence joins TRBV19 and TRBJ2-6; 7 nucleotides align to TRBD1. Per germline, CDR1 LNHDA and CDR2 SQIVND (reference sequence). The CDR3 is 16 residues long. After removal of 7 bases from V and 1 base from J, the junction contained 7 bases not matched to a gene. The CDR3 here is CASKKQGLSGANVLTF. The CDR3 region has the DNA TGTGCCAGTAAGAAACAGGGGTTATCTGGGGCCAACGTCCTGACTTTC. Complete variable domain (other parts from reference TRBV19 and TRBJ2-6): DGGITQSPKYLFRKEGQNVTLSCEQNLNHDAMYWYRQDPGQGLRLIYYSQIVNDFQKGDIAEGYSVSREKKESFPLTVTSAQKNPTAFYLCASKKQGLSGANVLTFGAGSRLTVL.

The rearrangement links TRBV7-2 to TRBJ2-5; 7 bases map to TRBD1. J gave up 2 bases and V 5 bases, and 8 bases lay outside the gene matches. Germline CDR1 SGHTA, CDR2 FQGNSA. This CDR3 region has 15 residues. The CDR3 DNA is TGTGCCAGCAGCGTCCAGGGGGAACAGCAAGAGACCCAGTACTTC. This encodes CASSVQGEQQETQYF.

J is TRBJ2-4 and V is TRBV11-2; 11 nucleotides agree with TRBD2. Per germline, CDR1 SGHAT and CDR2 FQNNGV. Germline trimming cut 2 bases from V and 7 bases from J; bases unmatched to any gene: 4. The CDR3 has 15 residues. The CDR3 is CASSLSRTSGNIQYF. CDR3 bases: TGTGCCAGCAGCTTATCCCGGACTAGCGGGAACATTCAGTACTTC. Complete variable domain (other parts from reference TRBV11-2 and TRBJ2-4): EAGVAQSPRYKIIEKRQSVAFWCNPISGHATLYWYQQILGQGPKLLIQFQNNGVVDDSQLPKDRFSAERLKGVDSTLKIQPAKLEDSAVYLCASSLSRTSGNIQYFGAGTRLSVL.

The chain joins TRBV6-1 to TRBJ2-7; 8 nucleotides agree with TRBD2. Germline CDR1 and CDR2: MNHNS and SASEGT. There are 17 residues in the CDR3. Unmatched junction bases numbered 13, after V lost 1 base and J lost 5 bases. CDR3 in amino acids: CASSEGFGTRFGNEQYF. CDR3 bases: TGTGCCAGCAGTGAAGGGTTCGGGACTAGATTTGGGAACGAGCAGTACTTC.

CDR3 bases: TGTGCCATCAGCCGACAGGGGGAGCAGTACTTC. Translating it yields CAISRQGEQYF. The gene calls are TRBV10-3 and TRBJ2-7, with 8 bases identical to TRBD1. Germline V gene data show CDR1 as ENHRY and CDR2 as SYGVKD. The CDR3 extends over 11 amino acids. With 6 bases clipped from V and 7 bases from J, the junction kept 2 bases outside the gene matches.

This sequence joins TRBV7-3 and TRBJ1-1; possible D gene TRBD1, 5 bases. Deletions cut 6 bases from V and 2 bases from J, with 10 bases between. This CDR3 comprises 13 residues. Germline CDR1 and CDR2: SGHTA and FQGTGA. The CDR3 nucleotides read TGTGCCAGCAGTCGTCAGGGAAACACTGAAGCTTTCTTT. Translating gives CASSRQGNTEAFF.

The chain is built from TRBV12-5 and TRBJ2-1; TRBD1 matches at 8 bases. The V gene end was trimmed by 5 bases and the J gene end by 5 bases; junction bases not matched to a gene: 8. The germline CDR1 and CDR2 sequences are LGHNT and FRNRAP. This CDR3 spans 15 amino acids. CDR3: CASGPGQGSNNEQFF. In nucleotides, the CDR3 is TGTGCTAGTGGTCCTGGACAGGGATCGAACAATGAGCAGTTCTTC.

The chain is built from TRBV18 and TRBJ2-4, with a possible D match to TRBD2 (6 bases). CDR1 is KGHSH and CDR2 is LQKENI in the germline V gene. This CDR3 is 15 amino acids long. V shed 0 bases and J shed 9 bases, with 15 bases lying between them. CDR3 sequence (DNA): TGTGCCAGCTCACCACCGACTAGTCGTGTGGGCATTCAGTACTTC. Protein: CASSPPTSRVGIQYF.

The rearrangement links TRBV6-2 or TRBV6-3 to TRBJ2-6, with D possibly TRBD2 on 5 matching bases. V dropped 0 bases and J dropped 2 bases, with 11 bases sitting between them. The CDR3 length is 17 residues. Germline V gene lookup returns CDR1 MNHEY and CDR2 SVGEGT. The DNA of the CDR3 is TGTGCCAGCAGTTACTCGAATGCGGGCGCTGGGGCCAACGTCCTGACTTTC. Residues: CASSYSNAGAGANVLTF.

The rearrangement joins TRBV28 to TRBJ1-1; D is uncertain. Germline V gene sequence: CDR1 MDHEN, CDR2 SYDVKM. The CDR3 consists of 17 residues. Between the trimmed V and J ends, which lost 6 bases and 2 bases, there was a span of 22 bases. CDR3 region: CASSFNYAVFANTEAFF. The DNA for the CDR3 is TGTGCCAGCAGCTTTAATTACGCAGTCTTCGCTAACACTGAAGCTTTCTTT.

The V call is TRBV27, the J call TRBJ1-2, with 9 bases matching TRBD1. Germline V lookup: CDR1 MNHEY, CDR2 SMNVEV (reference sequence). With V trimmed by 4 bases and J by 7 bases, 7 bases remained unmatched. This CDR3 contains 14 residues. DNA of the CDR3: TGTGCCAGCAGTTCCTCGACAGGGGGTTTTGGCTACACCTTC. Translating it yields CASSSSTGGFGYTF.

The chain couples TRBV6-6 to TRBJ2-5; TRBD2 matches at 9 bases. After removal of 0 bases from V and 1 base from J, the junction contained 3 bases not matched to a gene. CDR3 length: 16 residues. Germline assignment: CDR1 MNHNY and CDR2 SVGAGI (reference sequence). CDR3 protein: CASSYSGGRAQETQYF. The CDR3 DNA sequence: TGTGCCAGCAGTTACTCTGGCGGGAGGGCCCAAGAGACCCAGTACTTC.

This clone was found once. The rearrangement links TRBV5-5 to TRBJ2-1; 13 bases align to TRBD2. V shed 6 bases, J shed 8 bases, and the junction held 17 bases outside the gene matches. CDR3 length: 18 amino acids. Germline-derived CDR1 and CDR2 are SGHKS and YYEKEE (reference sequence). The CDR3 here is CASTPGLAGLGSGDEQFF. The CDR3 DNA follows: TGTGCCAGCACCCCGGGACTAGCGGGACTGGGGTCAGGAGATGAGCAGTTCTTC.

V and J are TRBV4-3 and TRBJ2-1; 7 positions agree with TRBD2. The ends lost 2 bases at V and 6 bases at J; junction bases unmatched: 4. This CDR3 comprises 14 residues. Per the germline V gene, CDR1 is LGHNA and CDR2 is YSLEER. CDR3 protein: CASSQTGTTNEQFF. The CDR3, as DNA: TGCGCCAGCAGCCAAACCGGGACTACCAATGAGCAGTTCTTC.

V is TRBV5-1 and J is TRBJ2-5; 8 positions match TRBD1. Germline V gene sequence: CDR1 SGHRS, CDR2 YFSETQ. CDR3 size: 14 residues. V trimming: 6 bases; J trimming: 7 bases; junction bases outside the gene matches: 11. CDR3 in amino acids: CASTHGQGMRTQYF. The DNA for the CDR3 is TGCGCCAGCACCCATGGACAGGGAATGCGGACCCAGTACTTC.

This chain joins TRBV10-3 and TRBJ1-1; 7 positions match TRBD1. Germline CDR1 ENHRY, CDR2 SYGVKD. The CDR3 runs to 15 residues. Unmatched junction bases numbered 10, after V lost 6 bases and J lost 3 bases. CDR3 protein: CAIRDSQGFDTEAFF. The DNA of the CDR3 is TGTGCCATCAGGGATTCACAGGGGTTCGACACTGAAGCTTTCTTT.

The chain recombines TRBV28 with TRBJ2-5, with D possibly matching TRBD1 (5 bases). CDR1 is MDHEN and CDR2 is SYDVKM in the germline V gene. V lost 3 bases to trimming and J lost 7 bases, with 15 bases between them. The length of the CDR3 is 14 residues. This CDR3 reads CASSFIRERVTQYF. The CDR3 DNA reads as TGTGCCAGCAGTTTTATCAGGGAACGCGTGACCCAGTACTTC.

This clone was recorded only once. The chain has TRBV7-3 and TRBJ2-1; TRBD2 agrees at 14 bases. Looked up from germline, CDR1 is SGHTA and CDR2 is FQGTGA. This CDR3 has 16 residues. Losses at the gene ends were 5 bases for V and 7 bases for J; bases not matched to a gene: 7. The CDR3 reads CASSQTGTSGSNEQFF. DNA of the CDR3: TGTGCCAGCAGCCAGACCGGGACTAGCGGGAGTAATGAGCAGTTCTTC.

The DNA of the CDR3 is TGTGCCAGCAGCACGAGGACAGAGGGGGAGACCCAGTACTTC. It is translated as CASSTRTEGETQYF. The rearrangement uses TRBV27 and TRBJ2-5; D might be TRBD1 (6 bases). CDR1 and CDR2 (germline): MNHEY, SMNVEV (reference sequence). V shed 6 bases and J shed 5 bases, with 16 bases lying between them. This CDR3 has 14 amino acids.

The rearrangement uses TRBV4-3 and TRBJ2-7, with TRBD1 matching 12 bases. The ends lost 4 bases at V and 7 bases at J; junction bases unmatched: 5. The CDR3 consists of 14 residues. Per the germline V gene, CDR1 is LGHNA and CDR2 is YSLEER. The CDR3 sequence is CASSRGQGASEQYF. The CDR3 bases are TGCGCCAGCAGCCGGGGACAGGGGGCGAGTGAGCAGTACTTC.

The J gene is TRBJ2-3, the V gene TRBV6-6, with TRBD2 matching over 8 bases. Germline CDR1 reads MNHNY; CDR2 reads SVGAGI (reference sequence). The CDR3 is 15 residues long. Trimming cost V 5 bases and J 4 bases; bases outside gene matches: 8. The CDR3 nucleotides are TGTGCCAGCAGTAGCGGGACTAGTAGGGCAGATACGCAGTATTTT. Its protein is CASSSGTSRADTQYF.

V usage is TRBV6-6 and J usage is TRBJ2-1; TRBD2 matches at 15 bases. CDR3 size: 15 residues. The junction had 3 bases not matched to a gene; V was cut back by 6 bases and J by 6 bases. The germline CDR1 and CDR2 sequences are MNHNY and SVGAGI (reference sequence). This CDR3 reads CASSGLAGGPNEQFF. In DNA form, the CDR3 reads TGTGCCAGCAGCGGACTAGCGGGAGGGCCCAATGAGCAGTTCTTC.

CDR3 region: CATSDSYRGREHEQYF. CDR3 nucleotides: TGTGCCACCAGTGACAGTTACAGGGGGCGCGAGCACGAGCAGTACTTC. This chain joins TRBV24-1 and TRBJ2-7; TRBD1 agrees at 9 bases. Germline CDR1 KGHDR, CDR2 SFDVKD. This CDR3 contains 16 residues. V lost 4 bases, J lost 5 bases, and 11 bases stayed unmatched.